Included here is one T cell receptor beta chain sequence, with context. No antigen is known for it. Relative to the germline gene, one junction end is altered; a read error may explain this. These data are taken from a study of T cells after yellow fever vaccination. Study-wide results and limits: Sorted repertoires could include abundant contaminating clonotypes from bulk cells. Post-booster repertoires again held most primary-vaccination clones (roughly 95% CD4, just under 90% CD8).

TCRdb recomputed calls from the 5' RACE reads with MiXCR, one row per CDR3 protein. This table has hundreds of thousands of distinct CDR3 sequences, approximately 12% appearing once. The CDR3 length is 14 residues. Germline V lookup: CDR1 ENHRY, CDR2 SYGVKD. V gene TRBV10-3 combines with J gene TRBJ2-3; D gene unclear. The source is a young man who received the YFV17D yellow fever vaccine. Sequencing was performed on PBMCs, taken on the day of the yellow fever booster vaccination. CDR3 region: CSISGLQHTDTQYF. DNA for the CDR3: TGTTCCATCTCCGGCCTCCAGCACACAGATACGCAGTATTTT.